These T cell receptor beta chains were read from a single sample in a study of blood T cell repertoires in COVID-19. Measured with immunoSEQ multiplex PCR; TCRdb has only the in-frame clones, and not every one. Of fewer than 60,000 clones in the sample, over 80% are singletons; the top ten hold approximately 10%. Material for sequencing was peripheral blood. The receptors here all came from a man younger than 45 with COVID-19, enrolled during active disease. The conserved cysteine and the conserved F or W are not part of the CDR3 here.

>TRBV28
ASSWRLGNTDTQY
>TRBV5-6
ASSLGTEAF
>TRBV18
ASSPNFRTGEGYT
>TRBV4-3
ASSQDAGAGELF
>TRBV2
ASRQGLGTEAF
>TRBV19
ASSLRGNEQY
>TRBV25-1
ASSESGVEQY
>TRBV12-3/TRBV12-4
ASSPPLAYEQY
>TRBV6-5
ASRQTGGVDGYT
>TRBV7-9
ASSLESSYNEQF
>TRBV27
ASSTVDVNTEAF
>TRBV10-2
ASSERVEGNTEAF
>TRBV27
ASSGQANTEAF
>TRBV10-2
ASSERGGDNQPQH
>TRBV7-3
ASSLSGSDEQF
>TRBV28
ASSEGGSGNTIY
>TRBV10-3
AVQGTTNSPLH
>TRBV24-1
ATVQANTGELF
>TRBV6-4
ASRTSDTNTEAF
>TRBV2
ATCFEAPGEQF
>TRBV10-3
ATGDSFLPQH
>TRBV5-6
ASSLVKTGGSNTEAF
>TRBV6-2/TRBV6-3
ASSFQGEADTQY
>TRBV27
ASAPPGGFPYNEQF
>TRBV5-4
ASSWDTHNEQF
>TRBV5-6
ASSRGQGLAQY
>TRBV7-8
ASTPPRRLAVHGTQY
>TRBV9
ASSVEGQRETQY
>TRBV25-1
ASAGGGAEKLF
>TRBV20-1
SASSSGRGTDTQY
>TRBV30
AWSFRAANTGELF
>TRBV28
ASSYKTQGATYGYT
>TRBV18
ASSTSGMSDQPQH
>TRBV28
ASIEQGNTEAF